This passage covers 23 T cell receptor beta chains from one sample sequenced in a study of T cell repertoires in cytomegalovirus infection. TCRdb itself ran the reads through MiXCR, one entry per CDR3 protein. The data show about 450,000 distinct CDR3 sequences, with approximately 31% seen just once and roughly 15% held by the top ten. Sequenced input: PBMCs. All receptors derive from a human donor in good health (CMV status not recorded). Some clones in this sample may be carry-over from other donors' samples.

DNA of the CDR3: TGCGCCAGCAGCTTGGCTCAAGAAACAACTAATGAAAAACTGTTTTTT. As protein: CASSLAQETTNEKLFF. V gene TRBV5-1 combines with J gene TRBJ1-4; D uncertain. This CDR3 spans 16 amino acids. CDR1 is SGHRS and CDR2 is YFSETQ in the germline V gene. Between the trimmed V and J ends, which lost 0 bases and 0 bases, there was a span of 9 bases.

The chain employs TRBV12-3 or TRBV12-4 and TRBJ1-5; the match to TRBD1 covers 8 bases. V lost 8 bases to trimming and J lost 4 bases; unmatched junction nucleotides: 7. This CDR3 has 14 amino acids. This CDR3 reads CASCHDRGNQPQHF. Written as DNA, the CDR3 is TGTGCCAGCTGTCACGACAGGGGAAATCAGCCCCAGCATTTT.

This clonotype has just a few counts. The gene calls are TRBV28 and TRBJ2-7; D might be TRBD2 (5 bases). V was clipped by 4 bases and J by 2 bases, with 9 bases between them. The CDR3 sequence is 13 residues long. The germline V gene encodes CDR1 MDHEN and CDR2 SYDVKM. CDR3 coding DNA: TGTGCCAGCAGTTGGACGGGAACCTACGAGCAGTACTTC. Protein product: CASSWTGTYEQYF.

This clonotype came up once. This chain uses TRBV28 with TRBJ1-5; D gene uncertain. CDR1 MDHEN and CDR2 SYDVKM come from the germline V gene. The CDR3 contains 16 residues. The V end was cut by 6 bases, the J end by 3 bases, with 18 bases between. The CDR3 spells CASRIALLVANQPQHF. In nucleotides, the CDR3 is TGTGCCAGCAGGATAGCCCTCCTTGTCGCCAATCAGCCCCAGCATTTT. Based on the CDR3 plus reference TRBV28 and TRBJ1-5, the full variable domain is DVKVTQSSRYLVKRTGEKVFLECVQDMDHENMFWYRQDPGLGLRLIYFSYDVKMKEKGDIPEGYSVSREKKERFSLILESASTNQTSMYLCASRIALLVANQPQHFGDGTRLSIL.

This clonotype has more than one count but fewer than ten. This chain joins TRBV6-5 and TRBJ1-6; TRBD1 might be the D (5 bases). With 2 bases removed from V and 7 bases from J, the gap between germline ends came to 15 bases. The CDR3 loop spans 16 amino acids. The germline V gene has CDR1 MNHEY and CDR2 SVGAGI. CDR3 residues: CASSYMSQGNNSPLHF. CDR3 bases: TGTGCCAGCAGTTACATGTCCCAGGGTAACAATTCACCCCTCCACTTT.

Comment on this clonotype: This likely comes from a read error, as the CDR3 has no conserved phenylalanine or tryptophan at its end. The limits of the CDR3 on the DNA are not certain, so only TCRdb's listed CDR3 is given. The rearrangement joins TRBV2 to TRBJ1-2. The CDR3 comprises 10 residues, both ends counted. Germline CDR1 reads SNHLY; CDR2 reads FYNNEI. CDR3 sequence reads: CASRPYGCTC.

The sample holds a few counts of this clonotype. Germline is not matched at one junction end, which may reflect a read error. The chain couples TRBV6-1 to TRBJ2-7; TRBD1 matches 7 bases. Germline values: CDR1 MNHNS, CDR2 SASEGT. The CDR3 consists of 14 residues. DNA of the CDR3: TGTGCCAGCAGCGAAGACAGGGCGGGCCACGAGCAGTACTTC. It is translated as CASSEDRAGHEQYF.

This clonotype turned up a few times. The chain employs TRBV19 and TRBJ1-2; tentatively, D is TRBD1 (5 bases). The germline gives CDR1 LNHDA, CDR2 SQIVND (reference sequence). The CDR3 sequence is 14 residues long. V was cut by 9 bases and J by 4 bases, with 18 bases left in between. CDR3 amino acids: CASTIGATGYGYTF. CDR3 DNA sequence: TGTGCCAGCACAATAGGGGCGACCGGCTATGGCTACACCTTC.

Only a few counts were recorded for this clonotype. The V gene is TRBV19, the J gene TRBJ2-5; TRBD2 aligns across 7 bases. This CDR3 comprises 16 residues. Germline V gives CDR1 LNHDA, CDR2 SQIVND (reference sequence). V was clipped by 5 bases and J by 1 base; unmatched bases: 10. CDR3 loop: CASSSPGLVLQETQYF. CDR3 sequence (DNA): TGTGCCAGTAGTTCCCCCGGACTAGTACTCCAAGAGACCCAGTACTTC.

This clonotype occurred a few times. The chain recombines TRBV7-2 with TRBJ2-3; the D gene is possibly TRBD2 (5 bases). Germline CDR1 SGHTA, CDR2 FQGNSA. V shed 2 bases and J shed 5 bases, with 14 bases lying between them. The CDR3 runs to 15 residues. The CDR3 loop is CASSLIRTSGDTQYF. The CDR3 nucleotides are TGTGCCAGCAGCTTAATTAGGACTTCCGGAGATACGCAGTATTTT.

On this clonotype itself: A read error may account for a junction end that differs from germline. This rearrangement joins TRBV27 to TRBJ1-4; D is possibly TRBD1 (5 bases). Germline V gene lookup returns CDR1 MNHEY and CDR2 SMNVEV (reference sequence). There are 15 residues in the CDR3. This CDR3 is CASSPSRGGGEKPFF. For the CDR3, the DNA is TGTGCCAGCAGTCCATCCCGGGGGGGGGGAGAAAAACCGTTTTTT. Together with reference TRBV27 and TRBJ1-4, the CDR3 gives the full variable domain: EAQVTQNPRYLITVTGKKLTVTCSQNMNHEYMSWYRQDPGLGLRQIYYSMNVEVTDKGDVPEGYKVSRKEKRNFPLILESPSPNQTSLYFCASSPSRGGGEKPFFGSGTQLSVL.

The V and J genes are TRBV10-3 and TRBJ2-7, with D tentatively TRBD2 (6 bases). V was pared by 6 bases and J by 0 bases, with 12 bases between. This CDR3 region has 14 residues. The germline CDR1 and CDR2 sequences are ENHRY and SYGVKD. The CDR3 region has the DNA TGTGCCATCAGGGCTAGCGAGGACTCCTACGAGCAGTACTTC. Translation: CAIRASEDSYEQYF.

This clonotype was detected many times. The CDR3 bases are TGTGCCATCAGCGACCGGGACAGGGGCACAGATACGCAGTATTTT. It specifies CAISDRDRGTDTQYF. V gene TRBV10-3 combines with J gene TRBJ2-3; 9 bases align to TRBD1. V shed 6 bases and J 1 base; nucleotides not matched to a gene: 5. CDR1 and CDR2 from the germline V gene are ENHRY and SYGVKD. This CDR3 is 15 amino acids long.

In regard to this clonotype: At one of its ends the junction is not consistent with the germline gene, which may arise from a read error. CDR3 sequence reads: CASSLDTVNYCYTF. DNA of the CDR3: TGTGCCAGCAGCTTAGATACGGTTAACTATTGCTACACCTTC. The rearrangement links TRBV7-2 to TRBJ1-2, with D unresolved. Germline V CDR1 and CDR2: SGHTA, FQGNSA. The CDR3 spans 14 residues.

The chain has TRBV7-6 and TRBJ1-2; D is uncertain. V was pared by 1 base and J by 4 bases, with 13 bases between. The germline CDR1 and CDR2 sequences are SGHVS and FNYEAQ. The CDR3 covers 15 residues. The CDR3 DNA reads TGTGCCAGCAGCTTAGGGTCCGGTCGGTTCTATGGCTACACCTTC. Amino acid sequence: CASSLGSGRFYGYTF.

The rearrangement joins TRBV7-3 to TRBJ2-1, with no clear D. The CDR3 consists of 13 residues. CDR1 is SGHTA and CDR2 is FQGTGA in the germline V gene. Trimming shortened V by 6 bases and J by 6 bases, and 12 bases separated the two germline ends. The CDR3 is CASSLTGSNEQFF. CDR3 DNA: TGTGCCAGCAGTCTAACCGGGTCCAATGAGCAGTTCTTC.

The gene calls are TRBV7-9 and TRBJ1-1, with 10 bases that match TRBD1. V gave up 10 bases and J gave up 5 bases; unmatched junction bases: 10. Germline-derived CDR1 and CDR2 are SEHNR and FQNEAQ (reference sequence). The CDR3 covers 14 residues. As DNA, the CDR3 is TGTGCCATCAGTCAGGGACAGGGGCGGACTGAAGCTTTCTTT. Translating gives CAISQGQGRTEAFF.

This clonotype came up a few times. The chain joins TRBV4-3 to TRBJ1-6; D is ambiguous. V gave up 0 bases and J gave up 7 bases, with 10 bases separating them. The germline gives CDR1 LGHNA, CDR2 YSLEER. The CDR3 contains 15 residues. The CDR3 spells CASSQDFGPNSPLHF. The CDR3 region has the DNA TGCGCCAGCAGCCAAGATTTCGGGCCCAATTCACCCCTCCACTTT.

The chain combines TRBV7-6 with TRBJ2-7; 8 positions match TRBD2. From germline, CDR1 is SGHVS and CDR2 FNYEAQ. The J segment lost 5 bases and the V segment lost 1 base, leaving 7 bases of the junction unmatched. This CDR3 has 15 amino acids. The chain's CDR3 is CASSLVDSGEHEQYF. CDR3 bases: TGTGCCAGCAGCTTAGTGGATAGCGGGGAGCACGAGCAGTACTTC.

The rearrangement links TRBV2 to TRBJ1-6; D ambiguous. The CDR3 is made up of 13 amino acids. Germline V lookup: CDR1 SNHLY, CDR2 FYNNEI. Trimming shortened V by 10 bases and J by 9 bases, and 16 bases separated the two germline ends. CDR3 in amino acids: CATHREVGSPLHF. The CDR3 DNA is TGTGCCACTCACCGGGAGGTTGGTTCACCCCTCCACTTT.

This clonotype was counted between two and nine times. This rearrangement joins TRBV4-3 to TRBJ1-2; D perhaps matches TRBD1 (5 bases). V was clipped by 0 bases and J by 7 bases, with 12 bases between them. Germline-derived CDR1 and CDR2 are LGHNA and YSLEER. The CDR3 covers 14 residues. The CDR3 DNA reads TGCGCCAGCAGCCAAGATCGGAGGGGCTTTGGCTACACCTTC. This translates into CASSQDRRGFGYTF.

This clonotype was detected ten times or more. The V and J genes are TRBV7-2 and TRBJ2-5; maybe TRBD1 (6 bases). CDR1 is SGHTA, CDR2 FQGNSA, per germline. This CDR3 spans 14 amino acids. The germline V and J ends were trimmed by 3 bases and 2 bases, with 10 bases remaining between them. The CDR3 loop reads CASSFWTEQETQYF. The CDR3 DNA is TGTGCCAGCAGCTTCTGGACAGAGCAAGAGACCCAGTACTTC.

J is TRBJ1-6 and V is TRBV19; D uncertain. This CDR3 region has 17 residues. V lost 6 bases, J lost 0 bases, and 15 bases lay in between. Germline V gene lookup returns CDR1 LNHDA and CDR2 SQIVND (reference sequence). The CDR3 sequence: CASSRGRGSSYNSPLHF. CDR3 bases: TGTGCCAGTAGCCGGGGTCGGGGTAGCTCCTATAATTCACCCCTCCACTTT. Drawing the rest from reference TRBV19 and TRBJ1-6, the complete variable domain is DGGITQSPKYLFRKEGQNVTLSCEQNLNHDAMYWYRQDPGQGLRLIYYSQIVNDFQKGDIAEGYSVSREKKESFPLTVTSAQKNPTAFYLCASSRGRGSSYNSPLHFGNGTRLTVT.